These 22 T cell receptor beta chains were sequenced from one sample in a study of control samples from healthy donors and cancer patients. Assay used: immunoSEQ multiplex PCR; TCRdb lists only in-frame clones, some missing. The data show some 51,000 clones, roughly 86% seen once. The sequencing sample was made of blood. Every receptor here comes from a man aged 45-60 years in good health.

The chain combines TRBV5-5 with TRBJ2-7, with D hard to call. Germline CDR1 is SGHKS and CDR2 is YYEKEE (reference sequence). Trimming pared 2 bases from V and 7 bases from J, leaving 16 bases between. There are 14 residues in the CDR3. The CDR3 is CASSFGPVASEQYF. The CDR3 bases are TGTGCCAGCAGCTTCGGCCCGGTGGCGAGTGAGCAGTACTTC.

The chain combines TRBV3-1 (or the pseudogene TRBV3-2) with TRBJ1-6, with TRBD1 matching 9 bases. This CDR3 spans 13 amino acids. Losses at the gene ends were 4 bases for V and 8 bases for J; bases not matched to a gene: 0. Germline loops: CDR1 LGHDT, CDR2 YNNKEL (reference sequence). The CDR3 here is CASSRDRDSPLHF. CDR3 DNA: TGTGCCAGCAGCCGGGACAGGGATTCACCCCTCCACTTT.

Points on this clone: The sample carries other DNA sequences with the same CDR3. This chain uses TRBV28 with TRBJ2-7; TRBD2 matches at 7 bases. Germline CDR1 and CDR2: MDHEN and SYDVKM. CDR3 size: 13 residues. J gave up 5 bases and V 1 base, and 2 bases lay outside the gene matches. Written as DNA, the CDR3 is TGTGCCAGCAGTTTATTGGGGGGGGACGAGCAGTACTTC. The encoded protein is CASSLLGGDEQYF.

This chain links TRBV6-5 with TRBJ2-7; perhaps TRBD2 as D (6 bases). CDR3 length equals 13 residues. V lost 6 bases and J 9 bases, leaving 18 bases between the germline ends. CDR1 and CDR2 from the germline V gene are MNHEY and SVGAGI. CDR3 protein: CASRAERGVPQYF. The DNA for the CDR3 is TGTGCCAGCAGGGCCGAACGCGGGGTGCCGCAGTACTTC.

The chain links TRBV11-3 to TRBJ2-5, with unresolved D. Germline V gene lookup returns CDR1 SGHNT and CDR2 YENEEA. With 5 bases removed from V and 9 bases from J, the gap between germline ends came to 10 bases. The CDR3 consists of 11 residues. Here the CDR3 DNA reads TGTGCCAGCAGCACCACGAGATCCCAGTACTTC. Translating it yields CASSTTRSQYF.

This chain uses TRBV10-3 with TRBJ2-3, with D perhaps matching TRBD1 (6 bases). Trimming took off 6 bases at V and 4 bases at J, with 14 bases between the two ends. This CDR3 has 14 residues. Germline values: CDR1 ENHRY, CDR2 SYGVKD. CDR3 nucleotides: TGTGCCATCAGCTTGACAGGTGTAGCAGATACGCAGTATTTT. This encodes CAISLTGVADTQYF.

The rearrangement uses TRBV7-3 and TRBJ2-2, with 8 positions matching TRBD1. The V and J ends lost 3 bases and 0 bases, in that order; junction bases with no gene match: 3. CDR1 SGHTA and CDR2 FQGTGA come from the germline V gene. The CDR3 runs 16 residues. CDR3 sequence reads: CASSFGQGPNTGELFF. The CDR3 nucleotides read TGTGCCAGCAGCTTCGGACAGGGTCCGAACACCGGGGAGCTGTTTTTT.

CDR3: CASTLLAGGVYNEQFF. The DNA for the CDR3 is TGTGCCAGTACCTTACTAGCGGGAGGAGTTTACAATGAGCAGTTCTTC. The rearrangement joins TRBV19 to TRBJ2-1, with TRBD2 matching over 12 bases. CDR3 size: 16 residues. CDR1 is LNHDA, CDR2 SQIVND, per germline (reference sequence). The V segment lost 7 bases and the J segment 4 bases; nucleotides outside the gene matches: 8.

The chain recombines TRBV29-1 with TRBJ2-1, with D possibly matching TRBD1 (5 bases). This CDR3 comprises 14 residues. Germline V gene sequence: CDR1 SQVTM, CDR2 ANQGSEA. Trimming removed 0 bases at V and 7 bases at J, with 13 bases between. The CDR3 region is CSVEEKGIGNEQFF. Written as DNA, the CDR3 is TGCAGCGTTGAAGAGAAGGGGATTGGGAATGAGCAGTTCTTC.

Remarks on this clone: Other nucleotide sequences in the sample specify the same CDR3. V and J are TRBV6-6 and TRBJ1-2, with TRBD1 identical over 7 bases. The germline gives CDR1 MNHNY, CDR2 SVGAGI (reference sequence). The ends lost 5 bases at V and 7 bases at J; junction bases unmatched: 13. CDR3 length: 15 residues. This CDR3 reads CASSPSDRVESGYTF. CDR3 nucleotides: TGTGCCAGCAGTCCCTCCGACAGGGTAGAAAGTGGCTACACCTTC.

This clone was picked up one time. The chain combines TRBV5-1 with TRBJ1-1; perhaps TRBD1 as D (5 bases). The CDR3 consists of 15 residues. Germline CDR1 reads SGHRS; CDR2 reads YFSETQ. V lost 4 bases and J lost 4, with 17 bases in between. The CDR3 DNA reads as TGCGCCAGCAGCCTTGACAGTAAGAGGGGCACTGAAGCTTTCTTT. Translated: CASSLDSKRGTEAFF.

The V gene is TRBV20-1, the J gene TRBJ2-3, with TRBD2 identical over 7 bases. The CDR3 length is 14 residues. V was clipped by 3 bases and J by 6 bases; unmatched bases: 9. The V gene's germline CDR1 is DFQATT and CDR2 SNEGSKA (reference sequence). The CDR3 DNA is TGCAGTGCTAGTCCGCCGGGAGGCCTGGATACGCAGTATTTT. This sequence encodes CSASPPGGLDTQYF.

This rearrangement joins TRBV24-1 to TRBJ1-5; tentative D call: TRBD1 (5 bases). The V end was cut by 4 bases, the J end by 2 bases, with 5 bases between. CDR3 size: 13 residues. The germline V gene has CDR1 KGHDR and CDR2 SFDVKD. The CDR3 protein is CATSDRGNQPQHF. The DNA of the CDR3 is TGTGCCACCAGTGACAGGGGCAATCAGCCCCAGCATTTT.

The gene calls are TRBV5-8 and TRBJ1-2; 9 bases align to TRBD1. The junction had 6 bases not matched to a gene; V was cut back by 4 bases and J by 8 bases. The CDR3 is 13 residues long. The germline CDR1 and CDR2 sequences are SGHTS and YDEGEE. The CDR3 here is CASSPQGAWGYTF. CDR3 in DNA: TGTGCCAGCAGCCCACAGGGGGCGTGGGGCTACACCTTC.

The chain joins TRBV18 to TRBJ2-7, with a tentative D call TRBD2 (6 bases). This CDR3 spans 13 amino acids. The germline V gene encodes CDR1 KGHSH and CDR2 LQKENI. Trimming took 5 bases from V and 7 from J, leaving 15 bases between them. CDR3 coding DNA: TGTGCCAGCTCAGATTGGGCGGGGAATGAGCAGTACTTC. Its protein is CASSDWAGNEQYF. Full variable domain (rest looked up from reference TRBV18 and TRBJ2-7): NAGVMQNPRHLVRRRGQEARLRCSPMKGHSHVYWYRQLPEEGLKFMVYLQKENIIDESGMPKERFSAEFPKEGPSILRIQQVVRGDSAAYFCASSDWAGNEQYFGPGTRLTVT.

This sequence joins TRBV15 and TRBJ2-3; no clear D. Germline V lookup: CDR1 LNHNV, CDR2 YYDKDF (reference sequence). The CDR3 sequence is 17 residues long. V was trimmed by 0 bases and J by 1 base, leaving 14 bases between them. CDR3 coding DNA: TGTGCCACCAGCAGAGATCGGCCGGGTGCCGGCACAGATACGCAGTATTTT. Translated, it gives CATSRDRPGAGTDTQYF.

CDR3 DNA: TGTGCCAGCAGCCAAGGTTCGACGTACACTGAAGCTTTCTTT. Protein sequence: CASSQGSTYTEAFF. V usage is TRBV16 and J usage is TRBJ1-1; D remains ambiguous. The CDR3 has 14 residues. Germline CDR1 is KGHSY and CDR2 is FQNENV. Trimming pared 2 bases from V and 3 bases from J, leaving 10 bases between.

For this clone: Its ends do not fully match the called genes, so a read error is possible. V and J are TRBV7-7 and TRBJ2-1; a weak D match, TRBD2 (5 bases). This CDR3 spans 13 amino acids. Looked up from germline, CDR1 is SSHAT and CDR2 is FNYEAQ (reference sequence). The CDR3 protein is CASSLAPDNEQFF. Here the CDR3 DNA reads TGTGCTAGCAGCTTAGCGCCGGACAATGAGCAGTTCTTC.

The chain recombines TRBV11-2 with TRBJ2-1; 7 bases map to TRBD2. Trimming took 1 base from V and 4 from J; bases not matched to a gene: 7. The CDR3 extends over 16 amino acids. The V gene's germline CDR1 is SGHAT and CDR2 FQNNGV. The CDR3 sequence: CASSLGLAAFYNEQFF. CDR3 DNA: TGTGCCAGCAGCTTAGGGCTAGCGGCTTTTTACAATGAGCAGTTCTTC.

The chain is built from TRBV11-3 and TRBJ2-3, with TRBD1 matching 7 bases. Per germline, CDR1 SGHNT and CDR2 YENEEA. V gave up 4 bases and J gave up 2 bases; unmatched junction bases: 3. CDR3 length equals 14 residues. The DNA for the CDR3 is TGTGCCAGCAGCTCCGACAGGGACACAGATACGCAGTATTTT. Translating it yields CASSSDRDTDTQYF.

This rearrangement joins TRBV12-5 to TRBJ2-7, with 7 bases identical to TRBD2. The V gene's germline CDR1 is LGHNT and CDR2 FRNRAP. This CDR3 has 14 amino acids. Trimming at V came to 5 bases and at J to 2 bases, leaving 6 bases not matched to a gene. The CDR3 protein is CASGRGTTTYEQYF. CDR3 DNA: TGTGCTAGTGGTCGAGGGACTACGACCTACGAGCAGTACTTC. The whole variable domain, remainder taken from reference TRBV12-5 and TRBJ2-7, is DARVTQTPRHKVTEMGQEVTMRCQPILGHNTVFWYRQTMMQGLELLAYFRNRAPLDDSGMPKDRFSAEMPDATLATLKIQPSEPRDSAVYFCASGRGTTTYEQYFGPGTRLTVT.

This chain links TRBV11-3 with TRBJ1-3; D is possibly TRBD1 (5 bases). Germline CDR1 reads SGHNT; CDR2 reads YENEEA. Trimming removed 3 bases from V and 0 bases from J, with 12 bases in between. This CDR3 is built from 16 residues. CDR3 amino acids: CASSLRGTSSGNTIYF. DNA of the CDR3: TGTGCCAGCAGCTTGCGGGGGACGAGCTCTGGAAACACCATATATTTT.